One and the same sample provided the 18 T cell receptor beta chains below, sequenced in a study of blood T cell repertoires in COVID-19. The method was immunoSEQ multiplex PCR; TCRdb's version includes in-frame clones alone and lacks a portion of them. Altogether some 200,000 clones are present, 80% to 90% being singletons, with the ten largest covering over 9.5%. Material: peripheral blood. All receptors derive from a woman aged 55-75 years with COVID-19, enrolled during active disease.

This clone has a single count. The rearrangement joins TRBV29-1 to TRBJ1-5; a possible D gene is TRBD1 (6 bases). CDR3 length: 13 residues. V lost 4 bases, J lost 6 bases, and 13 bases lay in between. The germline V gene has CDR1 SQVTM and CDR2 ANQGSEA. The CDR3 nucleotides read TGCAGCGTTGGAGGGGGGGCAGGTCAGCCCCAGCATTTT. Its translation is CSVGGGAGQPQHF.

The gene calls are TRBV25-1 and TRBJ1-4; D ambiguous. CDR3 length: 15 amino acids. Germline lookup yields CDR1 MGHDK and CDR2 SYGVNS. With 2 bases removed from V and 3 bases from J, the gap between germline ends came to 10 bases. This chain's CDR3 is CASSEGWQSNEKLFF. In DNA, the CDR3 is TGTGCCAGCAGTGAAGGTTGGCAGTCTAATGAAAAACTGTTTTTT.

The chain joins TRBV2 to TRBJ2-1, with 8 bases aligning to TRBD1. CDR1 and CDR2 from the germline V gene are SNHLY and FYNNEI. There are 15 residues in the CDR3. The V segment lost 6 bases and the J segment 8 bases; nucleotides outside the gene matches: 12. The CDR3: CASRSTSRGRHEQFF. As DNA, the CDR3 is TGTGCCAGCAGGTCAACATCCAGGGGGCGCCATGAGCAGTTCTTC.

The genes are TRBV19 and TRBJ2-1, with 9 bases matching TRBD1. The CDR3 spans 16 residues. Per germline, CDR1 LNHDA and CDR2 SQIVND (reference sequence). With 5 bases clipped from V and 8 bases from J, the junction kept 13 bases outside the gene matches. Written as DNA, the CDR3 is TGTGCCAGTAGTTATGGAAGGGGGACAGGGATCGATGAGCAGTTCTTC. Translation gives CASSYGRGTGIDEQFF.

Here the CDR3 reads CASSLTSGRSEQYF. DNA for the CDR3: TGTGCCAGCAGCCTGACTAGCGGGAGATCCGAGCAGTACTTC. The chain is built from TRBV13 and TRBJ2-7; 12 bases map to TRBD2. In germline, CDR1 is PRHDT, CDR2 FYEKMQ (reference sequence). The length of the CDR3 is 14 residues. Losses at the gene ends were 5 bases for V and 6 bases for J; bases not matched to a gene: 5. Filled out from reference TRBV13 and TRBJ2-7, the complete variable domain reads AAGVIQSPRHLIKEKRETATLKCYPIPRHDTVYWYQQGPGQDPQFLISFYEKMQSDKGSIPDRFSAQQFSDYHSELNMSSLELGDSALYFCASSLTSGRSEQYFGPGTRLTVT.

This rearrangement joins TRBV5-1 to TRBJ2-1; D uncertain. This CDR3 has 14 residues. The germline V gene encodes CDR1 SGHRS and CDR2 YFSETQ. Trimming pared 0 bases from V and 2 bases from J, leaving 6 bases between. CDR3: CASSLDAAYNEQFF. The CDR3 DNA is TGCGCCAGCAGCTTGGATGCGGCCTACAATGAGCAGTTCTTC. Full variable domain (rest looked up from reference TRBV5-1 and TRBJ2-1): KAGVTQTPRYLIKTRGQQVTLSCSPISGHRSVSWYQQTPGQGLQFLFEYFSETQRNKGNFPGRFSGRQFSNSRSEMNVSTLELGDSALYLCASSLDAAYNEQFFGPGTRLTVL.

The rearrangement links TRBV19 to TRBJ1-4; D gene ambiguous. Germline V lookup: CDR1 LNHDA, CDR2 SQIVND (reference sequence). V lost 6 bases to trimming and J lost 2 bases, with 16 bases between them. The CDR3 is made up of 16 amino acids. CDR3 sequence: CASSHYEGGTNEKLFF. The CDR3 DNA is TGTGCCAGTAGCCACTACGAGGGAGGGACTAATGAAAAACTGTTTTTT.

The chain has TRBV5-1 and TRBJ1-5, with 9 bases aligning to TRBD1. Germline loops: CDR1 SGHRS, CDR2 YFSETQ. Trimming at V came to 0 bases and at J to 7 bases, leaving 8 bases not matched to a gene. The CDR3 has 16 amino acids. CDR3 in DNA: TGCGCCAGCAGCTTGGGTGGGACAGGGAGAGGACAGCCCCAGCATTTT. Translating it yields CASSLGGTGRGQPQHF.

The chain is built from TRBV5-1 and TRBJ2-7; D might be TRBD2 (5 bases). Trimming cost V 0 bases and J 0 bases, with 10 bases left between them. This CDR3 has 15 residues. The germline gives CDR1 SGHRS, CDR2 YFSETQ. The CDR3 here is CASSLGGGLSYEQYF. The CDR3 nucleotides read TGCGCCAGCAGCTTGGGCGGCGGGCTCTCCTACGAGCAGTACTTC.

The CDR3: CASSLKGRQPQHF. CDR3 nucleotides: TGTGCCAGCAGCTTGAAGGGGCGTCAGCCCCAGCATTTT. This chain uses TRBV5-6 with TRBJ1-5; D might be TRBD1 (5 bases). V was cut by 1 base and J by 6 bases, with 8 bases left in between. There are 13 residues in the CDR3. Per germline, CDR1 SGHDT and CDR2 YYEEEE.

The rearrangement uses TRBV9 and TRBJ2-2, with a possible D match to TRBD2 (5 bases). The germline V and J ends were trimmed by 3 bases and 1 base, with 16 bases remaining between them. The CDR3 totals 17 residues. CDR1 and CDR2 from the germline V gene are SGDLS and YYNGEE. In DNA form, the CDR3 reads TGTGCCAGCAGCGCGGCCGCGCTAGCTGTGAACACCGGGGAGCTGTTTTTT. This gives the protein CASSAAALAVNTGELFF.

The genes are TRBV4-3 and TRBJ2-1; the match to TRBD2 covers 9 bases. This CDR3 comprises 15 residues. CDR1 is LGHNA, CDR2 YSLEER, per germline. Trimming took 0 bases from V and 8 from J; bases not matched to a gene: 5. The CDR3: CASSQDSGRHDEQFF. The DNA of the CDR3 is TGCGCCAGCAGCCAAGATAGCGGGAGACATGATGAGCAGTTCTTC.

V usage is TRBV18 and J usage is TRBJ1-3; a weak D match, TRBD1 (5 bases). V was trimmed by 3 bases and J by 3 bases, leaving 12 bases between them. The CDR3 consists of 15 residues. Germline loops: CDR1 KGHSH, CDR2 LQKENI. The CDR3 region has the DNA TGTGCCAGCTCACCTATCAGGGCGGTTGGAAACACCATATATTTT. Translated: CASSPIRAVGNTIYF.

The J gene is TRBJ1-1, the V gene TRBV5-1; weak D call: TRBD1 (6 bases). The CDR3 contains 13 residues. Trimming took 2 bases from V and 7 from J, leaving 12 bases between them. From germline, CDR1 is SGHRS and CDR2 YFSETQ. The CDR3 loop reads CASSLNRALEAFF. CDR3 nucleotides: TGCGCCAGCAGCTTAAACAGGGCTCTTGAAGCTTTCTTT. The full variable domain, in which reference TRBV5-1 and TRBJ1-1 provide the parts outside the CDR3, is KAGVTQTPRYLIKTRGQQVTLSCSPISGHRSVSWYQQTPGQGLQFLFEYFSETQRNKGNFPGRFSGRQFSNSRSEMNVSTLELGDSALYLCASSLNRALEAFFGQGTRLTVV.

V is TRBV2 and J is TRBJ2-1; 9 positions match TRBD2. There are 14 residues in the CDR3. Trimming removed 7 bases from V and 5 bases from J; junction bases left unmatched: 6. From germline, CDR1 is SNHLY and CDR2 FYNNEI. In nucleotides, the CDR3 is TGTGCCAGCAACCCGACTAGCGGTAACAATGAGCAGTTCTTC. Its translation: CASNPTSGNNEQFF.

In DNA, the CDR3 is TGCGCCAGCAGAGGTGATAAAGGGGGCGCCTACAATGAGCAGTTCTTC. It translates to CASRGDKGGAYNEQFF. V gene TRBV5-1 combines with J gene TRBJ2-1; 7 nucleotides agree with TRBD1. Germline loops: CDR1 SGHRS, CDR2 YFSETQ. After removal of 5 bases from V and 2 bases from J, the junction contained 10 bases not matched to a gene. The CDR3 covers 16 residues.

The rearrangement links TRBV10-3 to TRBJ2-7, with 11 bases fitting TRBD2. With 0 bases clipped from V and 4 bases from J, the junction kept 8 bases outside the gene matches. Germline values: CDR1 ENHRY, CDR2 SYGVKD. CDR3 length equals 17 residues. CDR3 in DNA: TGTGCCATCAGTGAGTCCCTTGCGGTAGCGGGAGGGTACGAGCAGTACTTC. Amino acids: CAISESLAVAGGYEQYF.

V and J are TRBV6-4 and TRBJ2-1; TRBD2 matches at 11 bases. The V gene's germline CDR1 is MRHNA and CDR2 SNTAGT. The J segment lost 4 bases and the V segment lost 4 bases, leaving 0 bases of the junction unmatched. The CDR3 spans 14 residues. The DNA for the CDR3 is TGTGCCAGCAGTGTAGCGGGAGGGTACAATGAGCAGTTCTTC. Translating gives CASSVAGGYNEQFF.